A selection of T cell receptor beta chains follows, all from one sample in a study of identical twins. MiXCR was run by TCRdb on the 5' RACE reads, yielding one entry per CDR3 protein. This table holds 420,000 or so distinct CDR3 sequences, less than 20% found once. The sample comprised naive T cells sorted from blood. The receptors derive from a man aged 45-65 years in good health. CDR3s include the opening cysteine and the closing phenylalanine or tryptophan. Each record gives: CDR3 protein, CDR3 DNA, clone size, J gene, D gene, V gene. A D gene is named only where the DNA matches it firmly. Some rows mark clone size as missing; the rest say once, few, many or name a class of expanded clone.

CAISESIGYLNEQFF,TGTGCCATCAGTGAGTCGATTGGCTACTTAAATGAGCAGTTCTTC,many,TRBJ2-1,-,TRBV10-3
CASSSTRTGYNEKLFF,TGTGCCAGCAGCTCCACTCGGACAGGATATAATGAAAAACTGTTTTTT,few,TRBJ1-4,TRBD1,TRBV7-9
CASSSWELQETQYF,TGTGCCAGCAGCTCCTGGGAACTTCAAGAGACCCAGTACTTC,-,TRBJ2-5,-,TRBV7-9
CASSSSNTGELFF,TGTGCCAGCAGCTCCTCCAACACCGGGGAGCTGTTTTTT,many,TRBJ2-2,-,TRBV7-9
CASSLMSGGRTGELFF,TGTGCCAGCAGCTTGATGTCAGGGGGTCGGACCGGGGAGCTGTTTTTT,few,TRBJ2-2,TRBD1,TRBV5-6
CASSPAVVGLNTEAFF,TGCGCCAGCAGCCCGGCGGTTGTGGGTTTGAACACTGAAGCTTTCTTT,many,TRBJ1-1,-,TRBV5-1
CSVGVGLGYGYTF,TGCAGCGTCGGGGTAGGGTTAGGTTATGGCTACACCTTC,few,TRBJ1-2,-,TRBV29-1
CSARARGGTEAFF,TGCAGTGCTAGAGCCCGGGGAGGAACTGAAGCTTTCTTT,few,TRBJ1-1,-,TRBV20-1
CASSQVSSQETQYF,TGTGCCAGCAGCCAAGTTTCCAGTCAAGAGACCCAGTACTTC,-,TRBJ2-5,-,TRBV3-1
CASSYSTGAQSYEQYF,TGTGCCAGCAGTTACTCGACGGGGGCCCAGTCCTACGAGCAGTACTTC,few,TRBJ2-7,-,TRBV6-5
CASSLERVAGSTDTQYF,TGTGCCAGCAGTTTAGAAAGGGTTGCGGGTAGCACAGATACGCAGTATTTT,-,TRBJ2-3,-,TRBV28
CASSVAPLSLAGEGEETQYF,TGTGCCAGCAGCGTTGCCCCTCTGTCACTAGCGGGAGAGGGAGAAGAGACCCAGTACTTC,many,TRBJ2-5,TRBD2,TRBV9
CASSLSGGGLINEQFF,TGTGCCAGCAGCTTGTCGGGTGGGGGCCTAATCAATGAGCAGTTCTTC,-,TRBJ2-1,-,TRBV7-2
CASSFRVGTQPQHF,TGTGCCAGCAGTTTTCGGGTAGGGACTCAGCCCCAGCATTTT,few,TRBJ1-5,-,TRBV27
CATSQRGGFDEQFF,TGTGCCACATCTCAGCGGGGGGGATTCGATGAGCAGTTCTTC,few,TRBJ2-1,TRBD2,TRBV15
CASSPPLGWTGGTGELFF,TGTGCCAGCAGTCCCCCCCTAGGTTGGACAGGAGGGACCGGGGAGCTGTTTTTT,-,TRBJ2-2,-,TRBV12-3/TRBV12-4
CASRRTSGYEQYF,TGTGCCAGCAGAAGGACTAGCGGCTACGAGCAGTACTTC,-,TRBJ2-7,TRBD2,TRBV11-2
CASSTTRHSNQPQHF,TGTGCCAGTAGTACGACAAGGCATAGCAATCAGCCCCAGCATTTT,-,TRBJ1-5,-,TRBV19
CACQELVVSEQFF,TGTGCCTGTCAAGAGCTAGTTGTGAGTGAGCAGTTCTTC,-,TRBJ2-1,-,TRBV6-1
CASSLGRSGWETQYF,TGCGCCAGCAGCTTAGGTCGATCGGGCTGGGAGACCCAGTACTTC,-,TRBJ2-5,-,TRBV5-1
CAWTSGLRRETQYF,TGTGCCTGGACCTCGGGACTACGGCGGGAGACCCAGTACTTC,-,TRBJ2-5,TRBD2,TRBV30
CASSLEFSGDEQFF,TGCGCCAGCAGCTTGGAGTTTAGCGGGGATGAGCAGTTCTTC,few,TRBJ2-1,TRBD2,TRBV5-1
CASSAGTSSSYEQYF,TGTGCCAGCAGTGCCGGGACTAGCAGTTCCTACGAGCAGTACTTC,many,TRBJ2-7,TRBD2,TRBV12-3/TRBV12-4
CASSLGEYGYTF,TGTGCCAGCAGTTTGGGGGAGTATGGCTACACCTTC,-,TRBJ1-2,-,TRBV6-2/TRBV6-3
CASREDKGLARLNEQFF,TGCGCCAGCAGGGAGGATAAGGGACTAGCGAGACTCAATGAGCAGTTCTTC,many,TRBJ2-1,TRBD2,TRBV5-1
CASSHGGTDTQYF,TGTGCCAGCAGCCACGGGGGCACAGATACGCAGTATTTT,many,TRBJ2-3,-,TRBV4-2
CSVHTVAGESYEQYF,TGCAGCGTTCACACCGTGGCGGGGGAATCCTACGAGCAGTACTTC,few,TRBJ2-7,TRBD2,TRBV29-1
CSVGARGYNEQFF,TGCAGCGTTGGAGCCAGGGGGTACAATGAGCAGTTCTTC,many,TRBJ2-1,TRBD1,TRBV29-1
CASSVETSGGEQYF,TGTGCCAGCAGCGTAGAGACTAGCGGGGGAGAGCAGTACTTC,many,TRBJ2-7,TRBD2,TRBV9
CSVELGTDTQYF,TGCAGCGTTGAATTGGGCACAGATACGCAGTATTTT,many,TRBJ2-3,-,TRBV29-1
CASSLRGIGADTQYF,TGCGCCAGCAGCCTGCGGGGAATCGGGGCAGATACGCAGTATTTT,many,TRBJ2-3,-,TRBV5-1
CASSPGRLNEKLFF,TGTGCCAGCAGTCCGGGACGGCTAAATGAAAAACTGTTTTTT,-,TRBJ1-4,-,TRBV6-1
CASRERGGHGELFF,TGTGCCAGCAGGGAGAGAGGGGGCCACGGGGAGCTGTTTTTT,-,TRBJ2-2,TRBD1,TRBV12-3/TRBV12-4
CSARGVTHYEQYF,TGCAGTGCTCGGGGTGTGACCCACTACGAGCAGTACTTC,few,TRBJ2-7,-,TRBV20-1
CASSRPRGYRYEQYF,TGTGCCAGCAGCCGCCCCAGGGGCTACCGCTACGAGCAGTACTTC,many,TRBJ2-7,-,TRBV28
CASSLNGGTPTDTQYF,TGCGCCAGCAGCTTGAATGGGGGCACGCCCACAGATACGCAGTATTTT,-,TRBJ2-3,-,TRBV5-1
CASSMTGYTGELFF,TGTGCCAGCAGTATGACAGGGTACACCGGGGAGCTGTTTTTT,many,TRBJ2-2,TRBD1,TRBV12-3/TRBV12-4
CASSLSTLSTEAFF,TGTGCCAGCAGTTTATCGACACTTAGCACTGAAGCTTTCTTT,many,TRBJ1-1,-,TRBV27